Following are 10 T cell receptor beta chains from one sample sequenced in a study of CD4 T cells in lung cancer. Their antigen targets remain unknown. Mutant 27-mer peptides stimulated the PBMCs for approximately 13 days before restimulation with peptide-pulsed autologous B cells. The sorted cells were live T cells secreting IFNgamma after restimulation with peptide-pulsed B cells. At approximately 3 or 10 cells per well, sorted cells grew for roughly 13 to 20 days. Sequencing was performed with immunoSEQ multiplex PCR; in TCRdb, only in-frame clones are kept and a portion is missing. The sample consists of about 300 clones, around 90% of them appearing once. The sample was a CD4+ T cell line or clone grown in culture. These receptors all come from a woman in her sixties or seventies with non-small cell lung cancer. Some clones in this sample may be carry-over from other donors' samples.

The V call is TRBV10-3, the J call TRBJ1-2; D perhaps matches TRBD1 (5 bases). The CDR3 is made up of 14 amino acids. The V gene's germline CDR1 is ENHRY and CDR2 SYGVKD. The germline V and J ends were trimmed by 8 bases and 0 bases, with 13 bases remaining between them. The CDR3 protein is CAIPLRGANYGYTF. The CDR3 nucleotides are TGTGCCATCCCCTTACGGGGGGCTAACTATGGCTACACCTTC.

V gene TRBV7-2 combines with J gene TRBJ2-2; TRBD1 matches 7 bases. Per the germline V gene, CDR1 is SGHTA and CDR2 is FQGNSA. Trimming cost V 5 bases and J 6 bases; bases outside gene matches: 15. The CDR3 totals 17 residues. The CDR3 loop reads CASSPRTRGSRAGELFF. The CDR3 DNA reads TGTGCCAGCAGCCCACGCACCAGGGGGAGTAGGGCCGGGGAGCTGTTTTTT.

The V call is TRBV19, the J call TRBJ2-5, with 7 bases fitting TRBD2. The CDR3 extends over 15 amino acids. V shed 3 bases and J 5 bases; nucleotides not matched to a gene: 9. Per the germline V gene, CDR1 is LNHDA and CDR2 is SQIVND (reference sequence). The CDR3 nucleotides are TGTGCCAGTAGTATGGCCAGCGGGACCTTTGAGACCCAGTACTTC. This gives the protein CASSMASGTFETQYF.

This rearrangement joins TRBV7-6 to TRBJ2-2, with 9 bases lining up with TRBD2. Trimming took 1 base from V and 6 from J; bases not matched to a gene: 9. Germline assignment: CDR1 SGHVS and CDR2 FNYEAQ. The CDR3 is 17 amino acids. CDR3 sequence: CASSLDILSGGAGELFF. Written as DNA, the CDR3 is TGTGCCAGCAGCTTAGATATACTTAGCGGGGGCGCCGGGGAGCTGTTTTTT.

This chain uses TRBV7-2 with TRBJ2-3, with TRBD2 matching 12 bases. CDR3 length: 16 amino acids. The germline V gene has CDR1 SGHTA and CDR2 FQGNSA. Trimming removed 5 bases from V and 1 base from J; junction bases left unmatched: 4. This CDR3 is CASSPGLAGRTDTQYF. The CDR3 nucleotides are TGTGCCAGCAGCCCGGGACTAGCGGGCCGCACAGATACGCAGTATTTT.

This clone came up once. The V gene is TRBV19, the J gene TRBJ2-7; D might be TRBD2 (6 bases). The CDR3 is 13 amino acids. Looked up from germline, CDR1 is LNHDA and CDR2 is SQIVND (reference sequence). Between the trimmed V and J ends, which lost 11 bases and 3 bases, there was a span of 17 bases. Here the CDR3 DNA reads TGTGCCCCGACCGGGAGTTACCGCTACGAGCAGTACTTC. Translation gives CAPTGSYRYEQYF.

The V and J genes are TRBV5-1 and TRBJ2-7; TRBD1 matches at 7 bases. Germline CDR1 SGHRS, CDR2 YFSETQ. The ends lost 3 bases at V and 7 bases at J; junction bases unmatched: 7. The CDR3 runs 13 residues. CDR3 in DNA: TGCGCCAGCAGCTCAACAGGGGAGAGGGAGCAGTACTTC. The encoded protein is CASSSTGEREQYF.

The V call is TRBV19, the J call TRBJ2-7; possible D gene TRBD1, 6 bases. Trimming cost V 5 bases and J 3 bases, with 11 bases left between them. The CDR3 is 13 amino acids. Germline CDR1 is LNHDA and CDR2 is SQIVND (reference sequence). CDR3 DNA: TGTGCCAGTAGTCCCCGGACAGACTACGAGCAGTACTTC. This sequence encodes CASSPRTDYEQYF. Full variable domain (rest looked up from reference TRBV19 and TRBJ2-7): DGGITQSPKYLFRKEGQNVTLSCEQNLNHDAMYWYRQDPGQGLRLIYYSQIVNDFQKGDIAEGYSVSREKKESFPLTVTSAQKNPTAFYLCASSPRTDYEQYFGPGTRLTVT.

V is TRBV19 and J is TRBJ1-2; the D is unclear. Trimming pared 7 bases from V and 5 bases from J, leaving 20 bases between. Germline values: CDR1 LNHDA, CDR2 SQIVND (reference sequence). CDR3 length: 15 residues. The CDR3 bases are TGTGCCAGTACCAATGCTCGTTCGGGCTCGTATGGCTACACCTTC. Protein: CASTNARSGSYGYTF.

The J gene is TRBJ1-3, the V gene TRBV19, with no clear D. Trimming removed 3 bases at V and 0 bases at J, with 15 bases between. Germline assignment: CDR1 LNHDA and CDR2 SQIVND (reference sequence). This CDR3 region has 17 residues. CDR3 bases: TGTGCCAGTAGTATTGGTTATGCTACGGACTCTGGAAACACCATATATTTT. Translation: CASSIGYATDSGNTIYF.